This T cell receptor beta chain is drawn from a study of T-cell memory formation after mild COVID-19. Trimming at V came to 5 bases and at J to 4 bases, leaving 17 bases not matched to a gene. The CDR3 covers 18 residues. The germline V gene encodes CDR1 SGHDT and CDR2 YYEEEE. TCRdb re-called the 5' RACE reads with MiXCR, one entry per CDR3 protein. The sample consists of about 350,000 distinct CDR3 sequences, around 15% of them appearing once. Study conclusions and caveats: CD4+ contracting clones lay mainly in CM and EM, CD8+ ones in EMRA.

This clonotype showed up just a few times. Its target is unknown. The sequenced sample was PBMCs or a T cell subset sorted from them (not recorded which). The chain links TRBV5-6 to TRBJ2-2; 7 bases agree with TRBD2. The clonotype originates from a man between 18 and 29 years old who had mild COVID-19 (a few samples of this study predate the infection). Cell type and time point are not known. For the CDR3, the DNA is TGTGCCAGCAGTCCGGAGGTGTATGGGGAGGGGCCCACCGGGGAGCTGTTTTTT. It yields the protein CASSPEVYGEGPTGELFF. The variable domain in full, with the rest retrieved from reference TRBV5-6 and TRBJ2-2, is DAGVTQSPTHLIKTRGQQVTLRCSPKSGHDTVSWYQQALGQGPQFIFQYYEEEERQRGNFPDRFSGHQFPNYSSELNVNALLLGDSALYLCASSPEVYGEGPTGELFFGEGSRLTVL.